The T cell receptor beta chain under discussion was sequenced for a study of T cell responses to AZD1222 COVID-19 vaccine (dated by TCRdb to about 2021). With regard to the full study: A total of just over 230 trial participants underwent TCR sequencing, of whom under 220 had received two doses of AZD1222 and 26 had received two doses of the MenACWY control vaccine. Trial participants were enrolled into age subgroups of 18-55, 56-69 and 70-plus years, which contained about 150, 27 and 61 TCR-sequenced participants, respectively. Results and caveats for the whole study, not just this receptor: Conclusions about previously exposed vaccinees are limited because only five to seven AZD1222 recipients were SARS-CoV-2 seropositive at baseline. CD4 TCRs associated with the vaccine covered the entire spike protein, and the dominant responses were in regions 160-218 and 743-854. In the small 56-69-year group, the increase in depth fell short of significance, most likely because of low power. Spike-specific TCR breadth and depth rose significantly after two AZD1222 doses compared with day 0 and with MenACWY recipients. Participants were mostly white British and included more females than males, and it was suggested by the authors that clonal diversity may have been underestimated. Reportedly, almost half of the unique spike-specific TCRs recognized epitopes lying outside the regions that are mutated in the B.1.351 and B.1.1.7 variants. Because no day 14 peak-response samples were available, repertoires were characterized only after the peak T cell response.

The CDR3 regions of human TCRbeta chains were subjected to immunosequencing. In the authors' own workflow: TCRs in the repertoires were compared against a reference library of SARS-CoV-2-specific TCRs that had been generated with the MIRA antigen-specificity platform. Breadth was defined as the fraction of unique TCRs that were SARS-CoV-2-associated, and depth was defined as the fraction of total T cells that were SARS-CoV-2-associated. Using the MIRA data, every spike-specific TCR was mapped to the spike region that the TCR reacted to and assigned to either a CD4 or a CD8 class. Log10-transformed breadth and depth values were compared by one-way ANOVA with Sidak's multiple comparisons tests. Not all clones reach the TCRdb copy of this immuneACCESS table, which keeps in-frame sequences only. Checked studies attribute under half of the gap to unresolved V genes and leave the rest unexplained. Clonal size and the V and J genes are those of that table, whereas D and trimming came from the DNA. In this sample the table shows over 150,000 clones, approximately 90% of which occur a single time. The ten largest clones add up to 3% to 3.5% of the sample.

The sample's time point label, decoded: about 28 days (+/-7) after the second vaccine dose. AZD1222 recipients whose second dose came at about 4 weeks and those whose second dose came at about 12 weeks were combined into one group, since spike-specific TCR depth and breadth did not differ between the two schedules. Vaccinee samples came from UK trials COV001 and COV002, including a single-blind randomized controlled phase 2/3 trial of AZD1222 (ChAdOx1 nCoV-19) in healthy adults. Trial participant PBMC samples were collected at day 0 and day 28 after the second dose for TCRbeta chain sequencing. In the germline V gene, CDR1 corresponds to SGHVS and CDR2 to FNYEAQ. The CDR3 spans 12 residues, from the cysteine through the phenylalanine. Here the CDR3 DNA is all that survives: 36 bases in frame from base 1. The germline ends are 7 bases apart after V is trimmed by 1 base and J by 9 bases. For this clone: No antigen is known for it. No base quality values were provided; no much bigger clone lies one nucleotide off.

The sample consisted of peripheral blood, taken 28 days after the second AZD1222 dose. The sequence came from an adult who received the AZD1222 COVID-19 vaccine. The chain is encoded by TRBV7-6 joined to TRBJ2-1; no D segment can be confidently identified. The CDR3 reads as follows: CASSLVFSEQFF. The nucleotides are TGTGCCAGCAGCTTAGTTTTTAGTGAGCAGTTCTTC.